This T cell receptor beta chain originates from a study of T cells in Graves' hyperthyroidism and ophthalmopathy. Study results and caveats: With a median lead of 6.5 months before onset, the model predicted ophthalmopathy. Most clonotypes expanded in the thyroid (above 0.001) were also present in blood.

RNA transcripts provided the source from which TCR beta CDR3 regions were amplified. The HTBI set primed first-round TCR CDR3 RT-PCR. One entry per CDR3 protein, called by TCRdb with MiXCR from the multiplex PCR reads. The data contain approximately 380,000 distinct CDR3 sequences, over 11% of them singletons. Germline V gives CDR1 KGHDR, CDR2 SFDVKD. V was shortened by 2 bases and J by 2 bases, with 10 bases between the two germline ends. The CDR3 sequence is 15 residues long. This clonotype was counted only a few times. No antigen is known for it. The chain couples TRBV24-1 to TRBJ2-3; possibly TRBD1 for D (6 bases). Sequencing was done on a sample of blood. This sequence was found in a man in his forties or fifties with Graves' ophthalmopathy. The CDR3 DNA sequence: TGTGCCACCAGTGATTACCGACAGGACACAGATACGCAGTATTTT. Its translation is CATSDYRQDTDTQYF.